A selection of T cell receptor beta chains follows, all from one sample in a study of CD8+CD57+ T cells in acquired aplastic anemia. TCRdb processed the reads anew with MiXCR; each CDR3 protein has one entry. The sample has 400,000 to 500,000 distinct CDR3 sequences, 65% to 80% seen once. Sequenced: sorted CD4+, CD8+, or CD8+CD57+ T cells (not recorded which) from PBMCs. The origin of the receptors is a human donor in good health, serving as a control. The CDR3 runs from the conserved cysteine through the conserved F or W. A D gene is named only where the DNA matches it firmly. Clone size, where shown, is once, few, many, or a class for clones that have expanded.

J,size,D,V,CDR3,DNA
TRBJ2-3,many,-,TRBV6-4,CASSDPLTDTQYF,TGTGCCAGCAGTGACCCCTTGACAGATACGCAGTATTTT
TRBJ2-5,-,TRBD2,TRBV20-1,CSAELAVRETQYF,TGCAGTGCTGAACTAGCGGTCCGAGAGACCCAGTACTTC
TRBJ1-6,-,-,TRBV9,CASSVGLGSYNSPLHF,TGTGCCAGCAGCGTAGGGTTGGGGTCCTATAATTCACCCCTCCACTTT
TRBJ1-4,-,-,TRBV11-2,CASSLGASPTTNEKLFF,TGTGCCAGCAGCTTAGGGGCCTCACCAACAACTAATGAAAAACTGTTTTTT
TRBJ1-5,-,TRBD1,TRBV11-1,CASSLPGQGAKPQHF,TGCGCCAGCAGCCTCCCGGGACAGGGGGCAAAGCCCCAGCATTTT
TRBJ2-7,-,-,TRBV9,CASSGGSNRAEHF,TGTGCCAGCAGCGGAGGCTCTAACAGGGCCGAGCACTTC
TRBJ1-2,-,-,TRBV12-3/TRBV12-4,CASSSNRVGYGYTF,TGTGCCAGCAGTTCAAACAGGGTTGGCTATGGCTACACCTTC
TRBJ1-6,-,-,TRBV10-3,CAISTVGKGNSPLHF,TGTGCCATCAGTACAGTGGGCAAAGGGAATTCACCCCTCCACTTT
TRBJ2-5,many,-,TRBV7-9,CASSQGQQETQYF,TGTGCCAGCAGCCAAGGACAGCAAGAGACCCAGTACTTC
TRBJ2-3,-,TRBD2,TRBV12-3/TRBV12-4,CASGTSETDTQYF,TGTGCTAGCGGGACTAGCGAGACAGATACGCAGTATTTT
TRBJ1-2,-,-,TRBV20-1,CSATAHTINTF,TGCAGTGCTACCGCACATACAATCAACACCTTC
TRBJ1-5,-,-,TRBV7-6,CASSPQRGYHPYNF,TGTGCCAGCAGCCCACAGAGAGGGTATCACCCCTACAATTTT
TRBJ2-5,once,-,TRBV5-6,CASSLILLGIPETQYF,TGTGCCAGCAGCTTGATTCTTTTAGGTATACCAGAGACCCAGTACTTC
TRBJ1-2,-,-,TRBV7-2,CASSVAQGSVGNSF,-
TRBJ2-2,-,-,TRBV7-2,CASSFRGAYPGELFF,TGTGCCAGCAGCTTTCGAGGTGCTTATCCCGGGGAGCTGTTTTTT
TRBJ1-2,-,TRBD1,TRBV7-9,CASSRKGAPQPQHF,TGTGCCAGCAGCCGAAAGGGGGCCCCACAGCCCCAGCATTTC
TRBJ2-7,-,-,TRBV12-3/TRBV12-4,CSSSSSSRNEGYEQYF,TGTTCCAGCAGTTCATCTAGCCGTAATGAGGGGTACGAGCAGTACTTC
TRBJ1-1,-,-,TRBV2,CVSSNRGRYTEAFF,TGTGTCAGCAGCAACCGCGGCCGATACACTGAAGCTTTCTTT
TRBJ2-7,few,TRBD1,TRBV3-1,CASSRRDRAFEQYF,TGTGCCAGCAGCCGAAGGGACAGGGCTTTCGAGCAGTACTTC
TRBJ1-1,few,-,TRBV19,CASSMRQMNAEALF,TGTGCTAGTAGTATGAGACAGATGAACGCTGAAGCTCTCTTT
TRBJ1-2,once,TRBD1,TRBV12-3/TRBV12-4,CASSLGDRDIYGYTF,TGTGCCAGCAGTTTAGGGGACAGAGACATTTATGGCTACACCTTC
TRBJ2-7,-,TRBD1,TRBV9,CASNDRDGYEQYF,TGTGCCAGCAACGACAGGGACGGTTACGAGCAGTACTTC
TRBJ1-4,-,-,TRBV20-1,CSAREPVSSYNEKLFF,TGCAGTGCTAGAGAGCCCGTGAGCTCCTACAATGAAAAACTGTTTTTT
TRBJ1-1,-,-,TRBV12-3/TRBV12-4,CASKTARTSEAFF,TGTGCCAGCAAAACTGCCCGGACCTCTGAAGCTTTCTTT
TRBJ2-1,-,-,TRBV15,CATSPTRGRLSNEQFF,TGTGCCACCAGCCCCACCAGGGGACGGTTGAGCAATGAGCAGTTCTTC
TRBJ2-7,-,-,TRBV7-3,CASSRERFRQYF,TGTGCCAGCAGCAGGGAGAGGTTTAGGCAGTACTTC
TRBJ2-1,once,-,TRBV20-1,CSALRLFVIDEQFF,TGCAGTGCTCTACGTCTGTTCGTGATCGATGAGCAGTTCTTC
TRBJ2-5,-,TRBD1,TRBV20-1,CSATGGSQETQYF,TGCAGTGCCACAGGGGGCAGCCAAGAGACCCAGTACTTC
TRBJ1-6,-,-,TRBV19,CASSLRGPSNTPVFF,TGTGCCAGTAGTTTAAGAGGACCCTCGAACACTCCAGTTTTCTTT
TRBJ2-3,-,-,TRBV7-2,CASTFRGLEPQYF,TGTGCCAGCACCTTCCGGGGCTTAGAGCCCCAGTATTTT